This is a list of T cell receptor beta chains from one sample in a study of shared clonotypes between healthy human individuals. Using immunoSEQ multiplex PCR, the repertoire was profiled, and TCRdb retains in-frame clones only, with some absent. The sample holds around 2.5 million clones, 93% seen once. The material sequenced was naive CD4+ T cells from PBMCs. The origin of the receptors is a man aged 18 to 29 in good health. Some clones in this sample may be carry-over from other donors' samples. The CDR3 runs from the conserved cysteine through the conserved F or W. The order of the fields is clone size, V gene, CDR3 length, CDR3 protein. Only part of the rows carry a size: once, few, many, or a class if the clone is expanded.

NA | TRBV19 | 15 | CASRGIAGDRNEQFF
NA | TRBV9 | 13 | CASSVAHRDGYTF
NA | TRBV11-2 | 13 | CASSSDMGSPLHF
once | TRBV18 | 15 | CASSPPKTDNQPQHF
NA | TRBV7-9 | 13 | CASSLTRGETQYF
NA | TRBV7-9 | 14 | CASSISGRADTQYF
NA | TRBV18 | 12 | CASSPKRETQYF
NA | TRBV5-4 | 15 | CASSVDRARADTQYF
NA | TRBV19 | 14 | CASSSTSAYYEQYF
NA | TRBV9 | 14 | CASSFPPETDTQYF
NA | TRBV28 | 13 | CASKQALNEKLFF
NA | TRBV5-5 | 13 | CASSSLRAVGYTF